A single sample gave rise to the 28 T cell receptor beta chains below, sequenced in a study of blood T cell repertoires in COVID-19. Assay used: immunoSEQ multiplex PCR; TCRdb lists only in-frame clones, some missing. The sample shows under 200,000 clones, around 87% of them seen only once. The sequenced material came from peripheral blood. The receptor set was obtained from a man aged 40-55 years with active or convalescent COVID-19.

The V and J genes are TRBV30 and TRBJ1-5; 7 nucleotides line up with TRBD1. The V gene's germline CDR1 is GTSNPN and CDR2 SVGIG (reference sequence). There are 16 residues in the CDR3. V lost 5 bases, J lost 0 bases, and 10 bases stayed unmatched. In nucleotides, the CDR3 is TGTGCCTGGTACTACGGGACAGCTTATAGCAATCAGCCCCAGCATTTT. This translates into CAWYYGTAYSNQPQHF.

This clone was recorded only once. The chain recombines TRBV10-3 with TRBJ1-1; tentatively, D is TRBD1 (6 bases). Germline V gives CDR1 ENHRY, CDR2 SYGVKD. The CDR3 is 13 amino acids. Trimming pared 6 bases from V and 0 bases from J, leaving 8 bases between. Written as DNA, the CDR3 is TGTGCCATCAGAGGACAGTTGAACACTGAAGCTTTCTTT. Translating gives CAIRGQLNTEAFF.

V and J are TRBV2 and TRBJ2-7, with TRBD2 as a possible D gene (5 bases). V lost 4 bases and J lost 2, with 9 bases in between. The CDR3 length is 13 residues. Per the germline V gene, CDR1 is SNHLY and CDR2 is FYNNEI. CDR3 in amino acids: CASSGTQAYEQYF. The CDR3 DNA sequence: TGTGCCAGCAGTGGGACTCAGGCCTACGAGCAGTACTTC. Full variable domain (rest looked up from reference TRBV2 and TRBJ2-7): EPEVTQTPSHQVTQMGQEVILRCVPISNHLYFYWYRQILGQKVEFLVSFYNNEISEKSEIFDDQFSVERPDGSNFTLKIRSTKLEDSAMYFCASSGTQAYEQYFGPGTRLTVT.

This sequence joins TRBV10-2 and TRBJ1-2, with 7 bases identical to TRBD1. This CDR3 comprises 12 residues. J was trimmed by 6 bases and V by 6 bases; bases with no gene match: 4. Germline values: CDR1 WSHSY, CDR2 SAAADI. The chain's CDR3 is CASRGTVDGYTF. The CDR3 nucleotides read TGCGCCAGCAGGGGGACAGTTGATGGCTACACCTTC.

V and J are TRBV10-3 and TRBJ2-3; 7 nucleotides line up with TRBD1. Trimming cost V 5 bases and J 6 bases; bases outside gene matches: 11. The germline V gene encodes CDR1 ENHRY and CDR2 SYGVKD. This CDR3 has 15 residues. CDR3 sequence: CAISPRGTEGDTQYF. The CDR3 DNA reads TGTGCCATCAGTCCCAGAGGGACAGAGGGGGATACGCAGTATTTT.

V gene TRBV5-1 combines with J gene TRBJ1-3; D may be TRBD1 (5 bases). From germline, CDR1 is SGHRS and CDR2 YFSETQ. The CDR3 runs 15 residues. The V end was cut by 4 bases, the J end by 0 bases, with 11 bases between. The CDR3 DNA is TGCGCCAGCAGCATAACAGGAAGCTCTGGAAACACCATATATTTT. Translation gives CASSITGSSGNTIYF.

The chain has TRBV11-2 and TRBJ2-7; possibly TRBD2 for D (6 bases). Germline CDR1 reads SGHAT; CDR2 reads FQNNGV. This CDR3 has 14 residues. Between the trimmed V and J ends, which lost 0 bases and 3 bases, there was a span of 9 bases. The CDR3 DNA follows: TGTGCCAGCAGCTTAGAAGCGGGTATCTACGAGCAGTACTTC. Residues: CASSLEAGIYEQYF.

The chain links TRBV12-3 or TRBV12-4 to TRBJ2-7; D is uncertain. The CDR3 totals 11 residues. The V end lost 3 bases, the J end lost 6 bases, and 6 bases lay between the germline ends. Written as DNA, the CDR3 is TGTGCCAGCAGTTTTGACACCGAGCAGTACTTC. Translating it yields CASSFDTEQYF.

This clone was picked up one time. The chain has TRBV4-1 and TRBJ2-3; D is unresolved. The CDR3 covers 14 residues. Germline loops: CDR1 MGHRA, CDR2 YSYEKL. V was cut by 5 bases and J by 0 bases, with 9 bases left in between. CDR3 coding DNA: TGCGCCAGCAGCTCCCGGGTTAGCACAGATACGCAGTATTTT. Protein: CASSSRVSTDTQYF.

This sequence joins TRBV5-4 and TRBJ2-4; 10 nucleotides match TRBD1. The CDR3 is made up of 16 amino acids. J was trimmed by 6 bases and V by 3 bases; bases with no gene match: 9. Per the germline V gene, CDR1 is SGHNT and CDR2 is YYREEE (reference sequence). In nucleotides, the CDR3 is TGTGCCAGCAGCTCAAAAAGACAGGGGGCGGGAAACATTCAGTACTTC. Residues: CASSSKRQGAGNIQYF.

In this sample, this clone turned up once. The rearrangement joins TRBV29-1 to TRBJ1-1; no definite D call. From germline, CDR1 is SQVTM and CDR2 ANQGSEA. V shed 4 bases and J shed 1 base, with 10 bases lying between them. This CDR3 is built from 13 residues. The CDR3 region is CSVASTGNTEAFF. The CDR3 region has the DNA TGCAGCGTTGCCTCCACGGGGAACACTGAAGCTTTCTTT.

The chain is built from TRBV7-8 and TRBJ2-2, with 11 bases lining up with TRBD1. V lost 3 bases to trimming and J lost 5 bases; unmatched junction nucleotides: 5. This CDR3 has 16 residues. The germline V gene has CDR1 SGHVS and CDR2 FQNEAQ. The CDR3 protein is CASSLQGTGGTGELFF. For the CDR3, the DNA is TGTGCCAGCAGCTTGCAGGGGACAGGGGGTACCGGGGAGCTGTTTTTT.

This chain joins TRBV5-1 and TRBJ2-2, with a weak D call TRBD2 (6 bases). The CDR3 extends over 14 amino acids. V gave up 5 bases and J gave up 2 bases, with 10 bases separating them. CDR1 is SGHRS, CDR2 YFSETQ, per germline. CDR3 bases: TGCGCCAGCAGGCGGGGATCCAACACCGGGGAGCTGTTTTTT. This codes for CASRRGSNTGELFF.

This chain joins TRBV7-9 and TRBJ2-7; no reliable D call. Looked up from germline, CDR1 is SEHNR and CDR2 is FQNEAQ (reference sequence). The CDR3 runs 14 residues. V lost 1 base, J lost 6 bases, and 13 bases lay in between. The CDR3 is CASSLDLGTSEQYF. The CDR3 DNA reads TGTGCCAGCAGCTTAGACCTAGGTACGAGCGAGCAGTACTTC.

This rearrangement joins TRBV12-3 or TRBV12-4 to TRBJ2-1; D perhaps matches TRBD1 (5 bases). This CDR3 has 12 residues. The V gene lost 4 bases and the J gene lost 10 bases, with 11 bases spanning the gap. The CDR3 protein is CASSSQGGEQFF. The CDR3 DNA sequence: TGTGCCAGCAGTTCCCAGGGTGGCGAGCAGTTCTTC.

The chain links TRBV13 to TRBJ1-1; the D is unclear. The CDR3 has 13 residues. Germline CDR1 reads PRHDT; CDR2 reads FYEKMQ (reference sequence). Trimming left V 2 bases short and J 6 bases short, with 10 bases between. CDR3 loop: CASSLWRDPEAFF. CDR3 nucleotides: TGTGCCAGCAGCTTATGGAGAGATCCTGAAGCTTTCTTT.

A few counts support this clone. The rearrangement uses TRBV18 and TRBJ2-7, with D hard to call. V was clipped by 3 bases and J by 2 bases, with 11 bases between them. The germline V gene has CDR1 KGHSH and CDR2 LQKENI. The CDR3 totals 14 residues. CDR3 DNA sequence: TGTGCCAGCTCACCCGTAGACAAGCCCTACGAGCAGTACTTC. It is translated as CASSPVDKPYEQYF.

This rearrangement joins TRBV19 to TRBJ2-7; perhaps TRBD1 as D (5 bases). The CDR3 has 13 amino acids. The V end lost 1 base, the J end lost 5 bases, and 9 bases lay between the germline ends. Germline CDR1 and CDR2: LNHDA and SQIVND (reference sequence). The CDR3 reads CASSIVAGNEQYF. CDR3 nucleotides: TGTGCCAGTAGTATAGTGGCAGGGAACGAGCAGTACTTC. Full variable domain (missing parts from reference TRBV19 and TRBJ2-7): DGGITQSPKYLFRKEGQNVTLSCEQNLNHDAMYWYRQDPGQGLRLIYYSQIVNDFQKGDIAEGYSVSREKKESFPLTVTSAQKNPTAFYLCASSIVAGNEQYFGPGTRLTVT.

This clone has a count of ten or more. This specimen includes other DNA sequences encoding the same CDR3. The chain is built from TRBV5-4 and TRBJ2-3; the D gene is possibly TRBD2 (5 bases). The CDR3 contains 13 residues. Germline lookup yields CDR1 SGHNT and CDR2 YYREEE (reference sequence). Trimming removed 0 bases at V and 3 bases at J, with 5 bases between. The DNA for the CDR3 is TGTGCCAGCAGCTTGGCGGGGACAGATACGCAGTATTTT. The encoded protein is CASSLAGTDTQYF. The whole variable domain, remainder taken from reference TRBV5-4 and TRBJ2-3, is ETGVTQSPTHLIKTRGQQVTLRCSSQSGHNTVSWYQQALGQGPQFIFQYYREEENGRGNFPPRFSGLQFPNYSSELNVNALELDDSALYLCASSLAGTDTQYFGPGTRLTVL.

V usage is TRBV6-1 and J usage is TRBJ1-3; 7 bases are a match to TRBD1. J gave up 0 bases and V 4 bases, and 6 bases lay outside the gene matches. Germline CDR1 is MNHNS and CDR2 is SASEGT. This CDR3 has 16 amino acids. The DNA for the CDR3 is TGTGCCAGCAGTGGGGTGGGACAGAGCTCTGGAAACACCATATATTTT. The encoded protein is CASSGVGQSSGNTIYF.

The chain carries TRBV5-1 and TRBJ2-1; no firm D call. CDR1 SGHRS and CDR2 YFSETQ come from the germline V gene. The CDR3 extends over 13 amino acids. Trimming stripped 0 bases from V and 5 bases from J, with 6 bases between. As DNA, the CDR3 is TGCGCCAGCAGCTTGGGCGCGAACAATGAGCAGTTCTTC. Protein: CASSLGANNEQFF.

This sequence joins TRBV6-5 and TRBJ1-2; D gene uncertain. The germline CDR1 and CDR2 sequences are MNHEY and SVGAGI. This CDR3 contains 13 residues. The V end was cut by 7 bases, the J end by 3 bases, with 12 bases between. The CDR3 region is CASTPEGDYGYTF. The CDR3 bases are TGTGCCAGCACCCCAGAGGGAGACTATGGCTACACCTTC.

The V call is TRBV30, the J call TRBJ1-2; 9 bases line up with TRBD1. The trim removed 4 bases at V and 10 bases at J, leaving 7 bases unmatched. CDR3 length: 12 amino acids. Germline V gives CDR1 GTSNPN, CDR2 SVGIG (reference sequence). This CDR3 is CAWTPDRGDYTF. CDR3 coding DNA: TGTGCCTGGACCCCCGACAGGGGGGACTACACCTTC.

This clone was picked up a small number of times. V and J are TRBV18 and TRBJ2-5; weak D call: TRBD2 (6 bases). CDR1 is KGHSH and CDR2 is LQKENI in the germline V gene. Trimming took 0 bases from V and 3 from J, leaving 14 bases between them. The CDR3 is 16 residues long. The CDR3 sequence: CASSPPTGLAKETQYF. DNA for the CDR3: TGTGCCAGCTCACCACCGACGGGACTTGCGAAAGAGACCCAGTACTTC.

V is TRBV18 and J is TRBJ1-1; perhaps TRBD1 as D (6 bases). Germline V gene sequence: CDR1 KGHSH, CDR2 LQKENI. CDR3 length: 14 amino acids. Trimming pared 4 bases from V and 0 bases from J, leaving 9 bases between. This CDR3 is CASSLDRVNTEAFF. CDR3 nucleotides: TGTGCCAGCTCACTGGACAGAGTGAACACTGAAGCTTTCTTT. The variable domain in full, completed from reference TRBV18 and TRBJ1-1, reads NAGVMQNPRHLVRRRGQEARLRCSPMKGHSHVYWYRQLPEEGLKFMVYLQKENIIDESGMPKERFSAEFPKEGPSILRIQQVVRGDSAAYFCASSLDRVNTEAFFGQGTRLTVV.

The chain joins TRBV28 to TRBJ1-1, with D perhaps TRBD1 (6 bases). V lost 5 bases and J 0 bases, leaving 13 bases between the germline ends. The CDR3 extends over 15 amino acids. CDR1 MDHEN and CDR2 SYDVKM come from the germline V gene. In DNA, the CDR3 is TGTGCCAGCAGTATGTCCGGACAGATGAACACTGAAGCTTTCTTT. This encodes CASSMSGQMNTEAFF.

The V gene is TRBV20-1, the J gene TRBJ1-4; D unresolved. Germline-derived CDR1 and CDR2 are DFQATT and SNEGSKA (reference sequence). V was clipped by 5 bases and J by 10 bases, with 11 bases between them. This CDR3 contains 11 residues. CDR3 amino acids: CSAAVIGKLFF. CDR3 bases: TGCAGTGCTGCGGTGATAGGAAAACTGTTTTTT.

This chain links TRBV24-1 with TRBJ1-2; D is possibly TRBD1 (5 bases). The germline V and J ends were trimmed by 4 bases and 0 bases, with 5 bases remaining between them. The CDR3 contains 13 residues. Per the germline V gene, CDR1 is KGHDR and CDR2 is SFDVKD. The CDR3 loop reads CATSETANYGYTF. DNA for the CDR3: TGTGCCACCAGTGAGACAGCTAACTATGGCTACACCTTC.